The 27 T cell receptor beta chains in this list originate from one sample, sequenced in a study of blood T cells in healthy people across ages. For the second PCR, which ran for about 6 to 11 cycles, a sample-barcoded 5' primer and a J-beta primer mix were used. TCRdb reanalysed the 5' RACE reads using MiXCR and keeps one entry per CDR3 protein. Of 550,000 to 600,000 distinct CDR3 sequences listed, roughly 28% were seen once; the top ten hold 15% to 20%. The sequenced material came from blood. These receptors were obtained from a woman aged 70 to 79 in good health.

This clonotype was seen repeatedly, ten times or more. The chain links TRBV5-5 to TRBJ2-1; D may be TRBD1 (5 bases). There are 13 residues in the CDR3. V lost 4 bases and J 8 bases, leaving 13 bases between the germline ends. Germline V gene lookup returns CDR1 SGHKS and CDR2 YYEKEE (reference sequence). As DNA, the CDR3 is TGTGCCAGCAGCCCTGAAGGGGTGCATGAGCAGTTCTTC. It specifies CASSPEGVHEQFF.

The chain is built from TRBV5-1 and TRBJ2-2; no definite D call. Germline CDR1 is SGHRS and CDR2 is YFSETQ. CDR3 length: 14 amino acids. V dropped 0 bases and J dropped 5 bases, with 8 bases sitting between them. The CDR3 DNA reads TGCGCCAGCAGCTTGGCGCAGTGGACCGGGGAGCTGTTTTTT. It codes for CASSLAQWTGELFF.

The sample holds a few counts of this clonotype. The rearrangement links TRBV18 to TRBJ2-1, with 9 bases matching TRBD2. The CDR3 loop spans 16 amino acids. J lost 9 bases, V lost 0 bases, and 9 bases had no gene match. Germline CDR1 is KGHSH and CDR2 is LQKENI. CDR3 bases: TGTGCCAGCTCACCACCCGCTAGCGGGGTTATGGGTGAGCAGTTCTTC. The encoded protein is CASSPPASGVMGEQFF.

This clonotype was recorded a few times. The J gene is TRBJ1-4, the V gene TRBV5-1, with D perhaps TRBD1 (5 bases). Germline CDR1 SGHRS, CDR2 YFSETQ. Trimming took off 4 bases at V and 8 bases at J, with 18 bases between the two ends. The CDR3 contains 15 residues. CDR3 bases: TGCGCCAGCAGCCCCGGGACCGCCGTAGGAGAAAAACTGTTTTTT. Encoded protein: CASSPGTAVGEKLFF.

This sequence joins TRBV20-1 and TRBJ1-6; a weak D match, TRBD1 (5 bases). CDR1 is DFQATT, CDR2 SNEGSKA, per germline (reference sequence). Trimming cost V 1 base and J 9 bases, with 16 bases left between them. CDR3 length: 15 amino acids. The CDR3 nucleotides are TGCAGTGCTAGAGTAGTAGGGGTGGATCGTTCACCCCTCCACTTT. Its protein is CSARVVGVDRSPLHF.

The rearrangement uses TRBV9 and TRBJ1-4; D uncertain. The length of the CDR3 is 14 residues. The ends were cut back, 3 bases at V and 8 bases at J, with 14 bases in the middle. The germline gives CDR1 SGDLS, CDR2 YYNGEE. CDR3 in amino acids: CASSADPFAEKLFF. The CDR3 nucleotides read TGTGCCAGCAGCGCGGACCCTTTTGCGGAAAAACTGTTTTTT.

This clonotype was observed once. The V gene is TRBV20-1, the J gene TRBJ2-7; 7 nucleotides agree with TRBD1. This CDR3 has 13 residues. The germline CDR1 and CDR2 sequences are DFQATT and SNEGSKA (reference sequence). Losses at the gene ends were 5 bases for V and 6 bases for J; bases not matched to a gene: 10. The DNA for the CDR3 is TGCAGTGCTGGCAGACAGGGCTCTCTCGAGCAGTACTTC. Translated, it gives CSAGRQGSLEQYF.

About this clonotype itself: A read error may be the cause here, since a much bigger clone is one base away. This sequence joins TRBV6-6 and TRBJ1-1, with a tentative D call TRBD1 (6 bases). The CDR3 sequence is 15 residues long. CDR1 is MNHNY, CDR2 SVGAGI, per germline (reference sequence). CDR3 sequence: CASSYSGGGDTEALF. The CDR3 DNA is TGTGCCAGCAGTTACTCGGGGGGAGGGGACACTGAAGCTCTCTTT.

This clonotype occurred a few times. The rearrangement joins TRBV20-1 to TRBJ2-7, with 11 bases aligning to TRBD1. The germline V gene has CDR1 DFQATT and CDR2 SNEGSKA (reference sequence). V dropped 6 bases and J dropped 6; count of bases not matched to a gene: 7. There are 13 residues in the CDR3. The CDR3 is CSASRDRGTEQYF. The CDR3 DNA reads as TGCAGTGCATCACGGGACAGGGGGACCGAGCAGTACTTC.

J is TRBJ1-2 and V is TRBV2, with TRBD1 as a possible D gene (5 bases). V lost 10 bases, J lost 8 bases, and 20 bases lay in between. The germline V gene has CDR1 SNHLY and CDR2 FYNNEI. The CDR3 runs to 13 residues. CDR3 residues: CAMGDSLTGGYTF. CDR3 sequence (DNA): TGTGCCATGGGAGACAGTCTGACGGGGGGCTACACCTTC. Full variable domain (outside the CDR3, taken from reference TRBV2 and TRBJ1-2): EPEVTQTPSHQVTQMGQEVILRCVPISNHLYFYWYRQILGQKVEFLVSFYNNEISEKSEIFDDQFSVERPDGSNFTLKIRSTKLEDSAMYFCAMGDSLTGGYTFGSGTRLTVV.

The V call is TRBV10-3, the J call TRBJ2-5; the D gene is possibly TRBD1 (6 bases). Near its end, the DNA agrees better with TRBJ2-7, so the J call may be wrong. Germline CDR1 and CDR2: ENHRY and SYGVKD. CDR3 length equals 14 residues. DNA of the CDR3: TGTGCCATCAGTGCTAACAGGGACCTTGGCGAGCAGTACTTC. It is translated as CAISANRDLGEQYF.

The rearrangement joins TRBV10-3 to TRBJ2-5; 8 bases agree with TRBD2. The CDR3 contains 16 residues. The J segment lost 2 bases and the V segment lost 3 bases, leaving 8 bases of the junction unmatched. In germline, CDR1 is ENHRY, CDR2 SYGVKD. The CDR3 coding sequence is TGTGCCATCAGTGAACGGGCGGGGGGAGCTCAAGAGACCCAGTACTTC. Protein product: CAISERAGGAQETQYF.

This clonotype has only a few counts. This chain uses TRBV20-1 with TRBJ2-1; 13 positions match TRBD2. Germline assignment: CDR1 DFQATT and CDR2 SNEGSKA (reference sequence). V lost 6 bases to trimming and J lost 9 bases; unmatched junction nucleotides: 5. The CDR3 length is 13 residues. The CDR3 DNA is TGCAGTGCCCCGACTAGCGGGGGGACTGAGCAGTTCTTC. Its translation is CSAPTSGGTEQFF.

This clonotype was picked up a small number of times. The gene calls are TRBV9 and TRBJ1-4; D gene unclear. The CDR3 loop spans 14 amino acids. Per the germline V gene, CDR1 is SGDLS and CDR2 is YYNGEE. The V end was cut by 0 bases, the J end by 5 bases, with 8 bases between. CDR3 in amino acids: CASSVGQRNEKLFF. The CDR3 bases are TGTGCCAGCAGCGTAGGGCAGAGAAATGAAAAACTGTTTTTT.

This clonotype was seen a handful of times. The rearrangement links TRBV7-2 to TRBJ1-1; no clear D gene. Trimming removed 10 bases at V and 6 bases at J, with 15 bases between. The CDR3 covers 12 residues. CDR1 and CDR2 (germline): SGHTA, FQGNSA. CDR3 loop: CATARASAEAFF. CDR3 bases: TGTGCCACCGCCCGGGCGTCGGCTGAAGCTTTCTTT.

This clonotype was detected only a few times. V and J are TRBV7-3 and TRBJ2-5; the D gene could be TRBD1 or TRBD2 (6 bases each). The CDR3 runs 15 residues. V lost 1 base and J 3 bases, leaving 12 bases between the germline ends. Germline CDR1 SGHTA, CDR2 FQGTGA. The CDR3 nucleotides read TGTGCCAGCAGCTTAAGAGGGGGGCGGGAAGAGACCCAGTACTTC. Its translation is CASSLRGGREETQYF.

With regard to this clonotype: One junction end does not reproduce the germline sequence, and a read error may be involved. The chain has TRBV15 and TRBJ2-1; 9 bases align to TRBD2. Germline loops: CDR1 LNHNV, CDR2 YYDKDF (reference sequence). The CDR3 runs to 16 residues. The CDR3 DNA reads as TGTGCCACCAGCAGAGATATTGCGGGGGGGCAGAATGAGCAGCTCTTC. This gives the protein CATSRDIAGGQNEQLF.

This chain uses TRBV20-1 with TRBJ2-5; tentatively, D is TRBD2 (6 bases). The V gene's germline CDR1 is DFQATT and CDR2 SNEGSKA (reference sequence). There are 11 residues in the CDR3. The V end was cut by 7 bases, the J end by 12 bases, with 18 bases between. CDR3 nucleotide sequence: TGCAGTGGCCTGGGGGGTTTTAGTGAGTACTTC. Translation: CSGLGGFSEYF.

In its sample, this clonotype was seen many times. The junction does not match germline at one end; this may be a read error. This chain joins TRBV5-1 and TRBJ1-5, with D hard to call. CDR3 length: 14 amino acids. CDR1 SGHRS and CDR2 YFSETQ come from the germline V gene. Here the CDR3 DNA reads TGTGCCAGCAGCTTAGGAGGCGGCAATCAGCCCCAGCATTTT. Its protein product is CASSLGGGNQPQHF.

This clonotype was counted between two and nine times. The chain is built from TRBV5-6 and TRBJ2-3; 7 bases line up with TRBD1. This CDR3 has 16 amino acids. Per germline, CDR1 SGHDT and CDR2 YYEEEE. V dropped 7 bases and J dropped 6; count of bases not matched to a gene: 17. CDR3 coding DNA: TGTGCCAGCTCTAAACCAGGGACAGCTTTAATGGATACGCAGTATTTT. As protein: CASSKPGTALMDTQYF.

This clonotype was counted only a few times. J is TRBJ2-5 and V is TRBV5-1; perhaps TRBD1 as D (5 bases). The DNA matches TRBJ2-7 better at its end, which makes the J call doubtful. The CDR3 sequence is 14 residues long. Germline V gene sequence: CDR1 SGHRS, CDR2 YFSETQ. The CDR3 reads CASSLSRASYEQYF. The CDR3 nucleotides read TGCGCCAGCAGCTTGTCCAGGGCGTCCTACGAGCAGTACTTC.

A few counts support this clonotype. The chain is built from TRBV6-2 or TRBV6-3 and TRBJ2-5; 12 nucleotides align to TRBD1. The DNA end is more similar to TRBJ2-1, so the J call may be wrong. The CDR3 is made up of 17 amino acids. The V gene's germline CDR1 is MNHEY and CDR2 SVGEGT. Here the CDR3 reads CASSFPRDRGLSNEQFF. The CDR3 DNA reads as TGTGCCAGCAGTTTTCCCCGGGACAGGGGGCTTTCGAATGAGCAGTTCTTC.

This clonotype was observed a handful of times. V and J are TRBV29-1 and TRBJ1-5; D is unresolved. The V gene lost 3 bases and the J gene lost 3 bases, with 21 bases spanning the gap. The germline V gene encodes CDR1 SQVTM and CDR2 ANQGSEA. This CDR3 region has 17 residues. Here the CDR3 reads CSVDTTRADRFNQPQHF. Here the CDR3 DNA reads TGCAGCGTTGATACGACCCGGGCGGATCGCTTCAATCAGCCCCAGCATTTT.

The genes are TRBV2 and TRBJ2-1; 8 bases fit TRBD2. V shed 6 bases and J 1 base; nucleotides not matched to a gene: 5. The germline CDR1 and CDR2 sequences are SNHLY and FYNNEI. The CDR3 length is 15 residues. CDR3 bases: TGTGCCAGCAGCCCTAGCGGGCAGTCCTACAATGAGCAGTTCTTC. Encoded protein: CASSPSGQSYNEQFF.

This chain links TRBV6-2 or TRBV6-3 with TRBJ2-1; 8 bases match TRBD2. CDR1 and CDR2 from the germline V gene are MNHEY and SVGEGT. The CDR3 length is 16 residues. Trimming at V came to 2 bases and at J to 5 bases, leaving 8 bases not matched to a gene. CDR3 DNA sequence: TGTGCCAGCAGTTACGACAGGCGGGGGGTCAACAATGAGCAGTTCTTC. Translated: CASSYDRRGVNNEQFF.

The rearrangement links TRBV7-6 to TRBJ2-7, with 7 bases identical to TRBD2. Germline V gene sequence: CDR1 SGHVS, CDR2 FNYEAQ. The CDR3 has 17 amino acids. J lost 2 bases, V lost 1 base, and 11 bases had no gene match. The CDR3 is CASSLGRSRLAPYEQYF. The CDR3 nucleotides are TGTGCCAGCAGCTTAGGAAGATCTCGACTAGCACCCTACGAGCAGTACTTC.

The V gene is TRBV15, the J gene TRBJ1-5, with a weak D call TRBD1 (5 bases). The V end lost 1 base, the J end lost 2 bases, and 6 bases lay between the germline ends. The CDR3 loop spans 14 amino acids. Germline V gene sequence: CDR1 LNHNV, CDR2 YYDKDF (reference sequence). The CDR3 DNA follows: TGTGCCACCAGCAGAGGGGACCGCAATCAGCCCCAGCATTTT. It specifies CATSRGDRNQPQHF.